This is a list of T cell receptor beta chains from one sample in a study of blood T cells in healthy people across ages. TCRdb fed the 5' RACE reads into MiXCR, producing one record per CDR3 protein. Of 1,800,000 or so distinct CDR3 sequences listed, 35% to 50% are singletons. Source material: blood. These receptors were taken from a human donor in good health. Both conserved end residues are part of each CDR3. The D gene is left open where the match is weak. Clone size is shown for a subset of rows, as once, few, many or a class of expanded clone.

V gene	D gene	J gene	clone size	CDR3 length	CDR3 protein	CDR3 DNA
TRBV29-1	.	TRBJ2-1	.	14	CSVVSPSSYNEQFF	TGCAGCGTTGTTTCTCCCAGCTCCTACAATGAGCAGTTCTTC
TRBV5-1	TRBD2	TRBJ2-1	few	24	CASSQSRILAGGPDESQTTNEQFF	TGCGCCAGCAGCCAGAGCAGGATTCTAGCGGGGGGGCCCGATGAATCACAAACCACAAATGAGCAGTTCTTC
TRBV7-2	TRBD2	TRBJ2-3	.	15	CASSAHASGGDTQYF	TGTGCCAGCAGCGCCCACGCTAGCGGGGGAGATACGCAGTATTTT
TRBV4-3	.	TRBJ2-7	.	13	CASSHAGRVEQYF	TGCGCCAGCAGCCACGCCGGACGGGTCGAGCAGTACTTC
TRBV5-1	.	TRBJ2-5	many	12	CASSYDQETQYF	TGTGCCAGCTCATACGACCAAGAGACCCAGTACTTC
TRBV12-3/TRBV12-4	TRBD2	TRBJ2-1	.	16	CVSGPFAGGTYNEQFF	TGTGTCAGCGGACCATTCGCGGGGGGAACCTACAATGAGCAGTTCTTC
TRBV7-2	.	TRBJ2-7	.	14	CASSLVMRTDEQYF	TGTGCCAGCAGCTTGGTGATGCGGACAGACGAGCAGTACTTC
TRBV10-3	TRBD1	TRBJ2-5	.	13	CAIRIQGAEEQYF	TGTGCCATCAGAATCCAGGGGGCTGAGGAGCAGTACTTC
TRBV7-9	TRBD1	TRBJ1-1	.	16	CASSFVPGQHNTEAFF	TGTGCCAGCAGCTTCGTACCGGGACAGCATAACACTGAAGCTTTCTTT
TRBV10-3	.	TRBJ1-2	.	13	CASALDLNYGYTF	TGTGCCTCCGCGTTGGACCTTAACTATGGCTACACCTTC
TRBV18	TRBD1	TRBJ2-3	.	17	CASSSNQPGQGADTQYF	TGTGCCAGCTCAAGTAATCAGCCGGGACAGGGAGCAGATACGCAGTATTTT
TRBV12-3/TRBV12-4	.	TRBJ2-5	.	14	CASSFMGQQETQYF	TGTGCCAGCAGTTTCATGGGACAACAAGAGACCCAGTACTTC
TRBV28	TRBD1	TRBJ1-4	few	14	CASSIGQDSEKLFF	TGTGCCAGCAGTATCGGACAGGATAGTGAAAAACTGTTTTTT
TRBV20-1	.	TRBJ2-1	.	13	CSAQGPFRGEQFF	TGCAGTGCACAAGGCCCCTTCCGGGGGGAGCAGTTCTTC
TRBV2	TRBD1	TRBJ2-7	few	14	CATLSNRGKGEQYF	TGTGCCACCCTATCTAACAGGGGAAAGGGCGAGCAGTACTTC
TRBV5-6	.	TRBJ2-1	.	15	CASSQLENGYNEQFF	TGTGCCAGCAGCCAACTGGAGAATGGCTACAATGAGCAGTTCTTC
TRBV5-1	.	TRBJ1-6	few	11	CASSSYSPLHF	TGCGCCAGCAGCTCCTATTCACCCCTCCACTTT
TRBV7-6	TRBD2	TRBJ2-5	few	17	CASSLALLAGAQETQYF	TGTGCCAGCAGCTTAGCCCTACTAGCGGGCGCTCAAGAGACCCAGTACTTC
TRBV30	TRBD1	TRBJ2-4	.	14	CAWSDRGQPNIQYF	TGTGCCTGGAGTGACCGGGGACAGCCAAACATTCAGTACTTC
TRBV5-1	TRBD1	TRBJ2-3	.	14	CASAPGQGSDTQYF	TGCGCCAGCGCCCCGGGACAGGGGAGCGATACGCAGTATTTT
TRBV5-1	.	TRBJ2-5	few	16	CASSFQPGNRHRTQYF	TGCGCCAGCAGCTTTCAACCGGGAAACAGACATCGGACCCAGTACTTC
TRBV6-6	.	TRBJ1-1	once	14	CASSPTGTPHEAFF	TGTGCCAGCAGTCCGACCGGGACACCTCACGAAGCTTTCTTT
TRBV7-8	TRBD1	TRBJ1-5	.	19	CASSHTGRTDRGWNQPQHF	TGTGCCAGCAGCCATACTGGACGGACGGACAGGGGGTGGAACCAGCCCCAGCATTTT
TRBV2	.	TRBJ2-1	.	14	CVSPTTDSYNEQFF	TGTGTCAGCCCTACCACAGACTCCTACAATGAGCAGTTCTTC
TRBV10-3	TRBD2	TRBJ2-7	few	16	CAISDNTGTNLYEQYF	TGTGCCATCAGTGATAATACCGGGACTAATCTCTACGAGCAGTACTTC
TRBV7-9	.	TRBJ2-7	.	12	CASSQGPHEQYF	TGTGCCAGCAGCCAAGGGCCCCACGAGCAGTACTTC